This T cell receptor beta chain was recovered during a study of blood T cells in healthy people across ages. A sample-barcoded 5' primer and a J-beta primer mix were used in a second PCR of about 6 to 11 cycles. Every molecule of cDNA carried a tag from a template-switch adaptor with 12 random nucleotides. TCRdb re-derived calls from the 5' RACE reads in MiXCR, one entry per CDR3 protein. The sample yields about 1.5 million distinct CDR3 sequences, 35% to 45% seen once. V lost 6 bases to trimming and J lost 2 bases; unmatched junction nucleotides: 10. Germline CDR1 and CDR2: SGDLS and YYNGEE. This CDR3 has 15 amino acids. In this sample, this clonotype turned up a few times.

The sample was blood. This clonotype was obtained from a woman younger than 30 in good health. The rearrangement uses TRBV9 and TRBJ2-7; 8 positions agree with TRBD2. DNA of the CDR3: TGTGCCAGCAACAGCGGGAGAGCCCCACCCTACGAGCAGTACTTC. This sequence encodes CASNSGRAPPYEQYF.